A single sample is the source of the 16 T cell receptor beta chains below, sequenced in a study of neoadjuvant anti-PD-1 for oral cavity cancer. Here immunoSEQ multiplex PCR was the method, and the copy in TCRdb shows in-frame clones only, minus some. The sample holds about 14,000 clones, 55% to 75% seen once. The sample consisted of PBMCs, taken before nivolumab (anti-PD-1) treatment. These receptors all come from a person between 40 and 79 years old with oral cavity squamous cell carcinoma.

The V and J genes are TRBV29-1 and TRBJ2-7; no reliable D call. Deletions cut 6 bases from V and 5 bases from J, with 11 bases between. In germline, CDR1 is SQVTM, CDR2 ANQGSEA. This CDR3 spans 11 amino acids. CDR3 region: CSVSSGDEQYF. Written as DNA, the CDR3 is TGCAGCGTCTCGAGTGGGGACGAGCAGTACTTC.

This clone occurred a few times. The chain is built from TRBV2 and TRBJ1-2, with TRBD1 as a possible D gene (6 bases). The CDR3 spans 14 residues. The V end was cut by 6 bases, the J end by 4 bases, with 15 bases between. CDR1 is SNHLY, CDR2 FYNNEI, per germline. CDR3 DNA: TGTGCCAGCAGGAGGACAGTCTACTCCTATGGCTACACCTTC. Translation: CASRRTVYSYGYTF.

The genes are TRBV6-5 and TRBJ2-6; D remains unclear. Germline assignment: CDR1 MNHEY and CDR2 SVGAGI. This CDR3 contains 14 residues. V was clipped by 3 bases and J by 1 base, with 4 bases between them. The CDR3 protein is CASSYSSGANVLTF. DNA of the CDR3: TGTGCCAGCAGTTATAGTTCTGGGGCCAACGTCCTGACTTTC.

The chain's CDR3 is CASSFDGNTEAFF. CDR3 sequence (DNA): TGTGCCAGCAGCTTCGACGGGAACACTGAAGCTTTCTTT. The chain has TRBV7-9 and TRBJ1-1; D unclear. CDR1 is SEHNR and CDR2 is FQNEAQ in the germline V gene (reference sequence). V lost 3 bases, J lost 1 base, and 6 bases lay in between. CDR3 length: 13 residues.

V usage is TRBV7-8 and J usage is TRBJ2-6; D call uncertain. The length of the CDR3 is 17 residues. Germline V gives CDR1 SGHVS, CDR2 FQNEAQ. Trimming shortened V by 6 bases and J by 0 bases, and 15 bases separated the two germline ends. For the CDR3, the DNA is TGTGCCAGCAGTCGAGAGATGGGATCCTCTGGGGCCAACGTCCTGACTTTC. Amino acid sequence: CASSREMGSSGANVLTF.

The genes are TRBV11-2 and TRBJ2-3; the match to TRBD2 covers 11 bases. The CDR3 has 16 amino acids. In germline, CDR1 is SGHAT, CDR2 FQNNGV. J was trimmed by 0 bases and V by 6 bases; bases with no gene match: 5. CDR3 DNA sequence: TGTGCCAGCAGTCAGACTAGCGGGACTAGCACAGATACGCAGTATTTT. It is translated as CASSQTSGTSTDTQYF.

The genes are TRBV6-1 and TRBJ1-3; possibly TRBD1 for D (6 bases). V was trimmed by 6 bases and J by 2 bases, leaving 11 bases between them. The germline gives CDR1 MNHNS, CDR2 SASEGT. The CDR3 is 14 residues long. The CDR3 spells CASSQGFPGNTIYF. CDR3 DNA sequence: TGTGCCAGCAGCCAGGGGTTTCCTGGAAACACCATATATTTT.

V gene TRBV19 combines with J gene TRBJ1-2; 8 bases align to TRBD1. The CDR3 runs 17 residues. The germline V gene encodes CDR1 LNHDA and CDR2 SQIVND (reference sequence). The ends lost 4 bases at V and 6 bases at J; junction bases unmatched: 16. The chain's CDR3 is CASSTGQASLGGNGYTF. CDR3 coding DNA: TGTGCCAGTAGTACGGGACAGGCGTCCCTCGGTGGGAATGGCTACACCTTC.

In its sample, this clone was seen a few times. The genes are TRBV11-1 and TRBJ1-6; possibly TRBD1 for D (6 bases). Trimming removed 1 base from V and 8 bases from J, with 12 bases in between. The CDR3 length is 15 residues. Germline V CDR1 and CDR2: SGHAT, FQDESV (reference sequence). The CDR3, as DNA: TGTGCCAGCAGCTTAGGAGGGGGTATGGATTCACCCCTCCACTTT. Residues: CASSLGGGMDSPLHF.

DNA for the CDR3: TGTGCCAGCAGCGAGGGACAGGGAAACACCATATATTTT. Translated, it gives CASSEGQGNTIYF. The chain has TRBV7-9 and TRBJ1-3; 7 bases align to TRBD1. Germline V gene sequence: CDR1 SEHNR, CDR2 FQNEAQ (reference sequence). V lost 5 bases and J lost 4; bases outside the gene matches: 2. CDR3 length: 13 amino acids.

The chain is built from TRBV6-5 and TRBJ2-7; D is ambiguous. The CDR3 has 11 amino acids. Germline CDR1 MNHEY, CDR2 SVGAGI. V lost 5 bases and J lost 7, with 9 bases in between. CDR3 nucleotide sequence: TGTGCCAGCAGTAGCCCACCGGAGCAGTACTTC. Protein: CASSSPPEQYF.

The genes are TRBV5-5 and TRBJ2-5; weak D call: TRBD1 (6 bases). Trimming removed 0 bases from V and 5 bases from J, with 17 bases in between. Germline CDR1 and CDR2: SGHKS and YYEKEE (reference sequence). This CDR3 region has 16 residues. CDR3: CASSLGLRGSLETQYF. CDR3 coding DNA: TGTGCCAGCAGCTTGGGGTTGAGGGGGTCTTTGGAGACCCAGTACTTC.

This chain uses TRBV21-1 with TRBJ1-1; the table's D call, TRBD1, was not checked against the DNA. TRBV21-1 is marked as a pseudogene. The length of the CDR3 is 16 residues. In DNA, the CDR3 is TGTGCCAGCAGCAAAGAGGTTCAGGGATGGATTTTTAAAGCTTTCTTT. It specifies CASSKEVQGWIFKAFF.

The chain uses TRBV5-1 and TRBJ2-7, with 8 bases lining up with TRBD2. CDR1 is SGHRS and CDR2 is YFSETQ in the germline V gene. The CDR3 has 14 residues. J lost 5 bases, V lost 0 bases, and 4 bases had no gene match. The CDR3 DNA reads TGCGCCAGCAGCTTGGCGGGAGGGCCCAACGAGCAGTACTTC. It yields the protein CASSLAGGPNEQYF.

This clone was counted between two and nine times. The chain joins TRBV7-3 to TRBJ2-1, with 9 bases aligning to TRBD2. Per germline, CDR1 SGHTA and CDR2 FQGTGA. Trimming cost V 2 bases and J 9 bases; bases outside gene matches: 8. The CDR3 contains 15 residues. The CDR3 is CASSLSSGTYGEQFF. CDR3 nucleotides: TGTGCCAGCAGCTTATCTAGCGGGACGTATGGTGAGCAGTTCTTC. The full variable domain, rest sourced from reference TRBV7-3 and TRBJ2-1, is GAGVSQTPSNKVTEKGKYVELRCDPISGHTALYWYRQSLGQGPEFLIYFQGTGAADDSGLPNDRFFAVRPEGSVSTLKIQRTERGDSAVYLCASSLSSGTYGEQFFGPGTRLTVL.

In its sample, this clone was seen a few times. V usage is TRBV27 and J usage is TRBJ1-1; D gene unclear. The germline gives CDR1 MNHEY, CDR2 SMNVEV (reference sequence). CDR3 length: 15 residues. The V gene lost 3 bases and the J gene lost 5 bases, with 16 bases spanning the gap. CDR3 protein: CASSLLLLGWTEAFF. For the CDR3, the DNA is TGTGCCAGCAGTTTGCTACTTTTGGGGTGGACTGAAGCTTTCTTT.